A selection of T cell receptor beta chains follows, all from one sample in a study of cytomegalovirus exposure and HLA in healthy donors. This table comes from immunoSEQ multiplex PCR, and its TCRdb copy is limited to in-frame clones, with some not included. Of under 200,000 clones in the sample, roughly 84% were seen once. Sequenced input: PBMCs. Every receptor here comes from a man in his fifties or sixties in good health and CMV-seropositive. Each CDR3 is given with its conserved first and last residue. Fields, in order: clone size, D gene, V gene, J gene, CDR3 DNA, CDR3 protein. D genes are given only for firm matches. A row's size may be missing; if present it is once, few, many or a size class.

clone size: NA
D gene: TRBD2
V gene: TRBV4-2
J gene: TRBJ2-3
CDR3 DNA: TGTGCCAGCAGCCCCCGCCCCGGGACTAGCGGGGGGCGGGACACAGATACGCAGTATTTT
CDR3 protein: CASSPRPGTSGGRDTDTQYF

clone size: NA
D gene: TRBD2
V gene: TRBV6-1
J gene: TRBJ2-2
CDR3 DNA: TGTGCCAGCAGTGAAGGAAGCGGGACTAGAAAAACCGGGGAGCTGTTTTTT
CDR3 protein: CASSEGSGTRKTGELFF

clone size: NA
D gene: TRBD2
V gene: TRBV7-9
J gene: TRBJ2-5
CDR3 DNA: TGTGCCAGCAGTTACTACTGGACTAGCGAACAAGAGACCCAGTACTTC
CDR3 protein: CASSYYWTSEQETQYF

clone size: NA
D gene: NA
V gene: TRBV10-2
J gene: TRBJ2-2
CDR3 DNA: TGCGCCAGCAGGCGCGCCGGGGAGCTGTTTTTT
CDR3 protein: CASRRAGELFF

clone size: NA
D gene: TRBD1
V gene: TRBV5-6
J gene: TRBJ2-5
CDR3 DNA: TGTGCCAGCAGTTCCACAGGGGGCCTTGCGGAGACCCAGTACTTC
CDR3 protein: CASSSTGGLAETQYF

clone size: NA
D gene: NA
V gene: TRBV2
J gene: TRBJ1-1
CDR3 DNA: TGTGCCAGCAGGGACATATTGAACACTGAAGCTTTCTTT
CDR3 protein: CASRDILNTEAFF

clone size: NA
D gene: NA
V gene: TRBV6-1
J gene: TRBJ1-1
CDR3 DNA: TGTGCCAGCAGTCCCGGAGAGGCGGCGACGTCTCTCTTT
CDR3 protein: CASSPGEAATSLF

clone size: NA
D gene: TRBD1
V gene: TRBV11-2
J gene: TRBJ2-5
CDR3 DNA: TGTGCCAGCAGCTCAGGGGGTCCCGAGACCCAGTACTTC
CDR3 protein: CASSSGGPETQYF

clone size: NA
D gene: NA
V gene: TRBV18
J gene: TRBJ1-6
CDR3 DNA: TGTGCCAGCTCACCTTACCCTGTGACGGGGAAACCCAGCTCCTATAATTCACCCCTCCACTTT
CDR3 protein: CASSPYPVTGKPSSYNSPLHF

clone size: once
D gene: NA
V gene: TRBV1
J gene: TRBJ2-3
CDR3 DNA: TGCACCAGCAGCCCCAGACTAGCGGGAGGCACAGATACGCAGTATTTT
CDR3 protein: CTSSPRLAGGTDTQYF

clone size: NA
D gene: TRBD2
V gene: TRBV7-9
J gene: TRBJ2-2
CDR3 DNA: TGTGCCAGCAGCGTCCTCCGACTAGCGACGAACACCGGGGAGCTGTTTTTT
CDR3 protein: CASSVLRLATNTGELFF

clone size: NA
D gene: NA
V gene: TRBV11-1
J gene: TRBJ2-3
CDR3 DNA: TGTGCCAGCAGCCCAGAGGTAGCCCCAGATACGCAGTATTTT
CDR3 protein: CASSPEVAPDTQYF

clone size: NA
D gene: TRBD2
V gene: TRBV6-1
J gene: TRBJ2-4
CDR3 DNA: TGTGCCGCCGGGAGGAACATTCAGTACTTC
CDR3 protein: CAAGRNIQYF

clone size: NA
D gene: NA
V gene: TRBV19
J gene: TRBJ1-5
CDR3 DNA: TGTGCCAGTAGTATAGGGCCAGGGGCCCCTCAGCCCCAGCATTTT
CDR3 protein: CASSIGPGAPQPQHF

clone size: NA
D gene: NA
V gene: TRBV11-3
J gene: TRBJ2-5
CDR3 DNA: TGTGCCAGCAGCTCAATAGCAGGGATGAAGACCCAGTACTTC
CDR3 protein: CASSSIAGMKTQYF

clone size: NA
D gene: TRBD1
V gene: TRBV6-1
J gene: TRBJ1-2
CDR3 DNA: TGTGCCAGCAGATTCGACAGGGGCCAGAACTATGGCTACACCTTC
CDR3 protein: CASRFDRGQNYGYTF

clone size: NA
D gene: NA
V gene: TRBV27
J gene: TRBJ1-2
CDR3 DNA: TGTGCCAGCAGTTTATCTGGGGGGTATGGCTACACCTTC
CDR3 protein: CASSLSGGYGYTF

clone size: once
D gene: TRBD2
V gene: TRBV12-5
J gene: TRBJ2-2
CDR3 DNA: TGTGCTAGTGGTTTGCCGACTAGCGGGGGGGCGACCGGGGAGCTGTTTTTT
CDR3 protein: CASGLPTSGGATGELFF

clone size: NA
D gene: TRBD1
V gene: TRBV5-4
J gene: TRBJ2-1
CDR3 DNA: TGTGCCAGCAGCATACTACAGGGGTACCTCGATGAGCAGTTCTTC
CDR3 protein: CASSILQGYLDEQFF

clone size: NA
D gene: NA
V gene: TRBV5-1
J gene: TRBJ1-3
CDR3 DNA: TGCGCCAGCAGCTTGAGGCAAGGGAGCTCTGGAAACACCATATATTTT
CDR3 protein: CASSLRQGSSGNTIYF

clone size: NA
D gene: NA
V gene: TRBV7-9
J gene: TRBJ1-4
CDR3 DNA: TGTGCCAGCAGCTTAGCAGCGGGAGGTGAAAAACTGTTTTTT
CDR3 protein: CASSLAAGGEKLFF

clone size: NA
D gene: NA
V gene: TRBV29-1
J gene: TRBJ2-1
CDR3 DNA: TGCAGCGCCGGACAGCCACAAGGTGAGCAGTTCTTC
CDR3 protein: CSAGQPQGEQFF